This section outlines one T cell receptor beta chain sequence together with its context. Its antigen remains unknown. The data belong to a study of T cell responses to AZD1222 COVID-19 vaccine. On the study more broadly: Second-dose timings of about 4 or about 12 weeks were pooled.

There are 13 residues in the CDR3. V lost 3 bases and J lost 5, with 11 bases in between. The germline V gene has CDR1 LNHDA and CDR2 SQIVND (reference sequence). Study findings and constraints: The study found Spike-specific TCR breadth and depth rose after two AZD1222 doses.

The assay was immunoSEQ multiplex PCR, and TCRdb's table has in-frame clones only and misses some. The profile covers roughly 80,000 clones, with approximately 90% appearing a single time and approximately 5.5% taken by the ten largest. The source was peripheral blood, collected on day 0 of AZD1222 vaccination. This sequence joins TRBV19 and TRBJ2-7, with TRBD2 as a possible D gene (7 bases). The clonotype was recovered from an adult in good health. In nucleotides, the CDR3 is TGTGCCAGTAGTATCGGGGGGCGGAACGAGCAGTACTTC. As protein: CASSIGGRNEQYF.